This T cell receptor beta chain derives from a study of T cells expressing NK-cell markers. Study-wide background: It was sorted CD3+CD56+NKG2C+, CD3+CD56+NKG2C- and CD3+CD56-NKG2C+ T cells that supplied the TCR beta repertoires.

The CDR3 is 12 amino acids. From germline, CDR1 is DFQATT and CDR2 SNEGSKA (reference sequence). TCRdb reprocessed the 5' RACE reads and stores each CDR3 protein as one record, lacking DNA. The sample table sets out 500,000 or so distinct CDR3 sequences. V and J are TRBV20-1 and TRBJ1-4. The receptor was isolated from a man between 18 and 35 years old in good health. The sequencing input was blood T cells: a sorted CD56 or NKG2C T cell subset, CD4+ or CD8+ T cells, or bulk PBMC T cells (not recorded which). The CDR3 reads CSAIRGLGGLFF.